This TCR beta chain originates from a study of CD8 T cells in ankylosing spondylitis. Study findings and constraints: Reportedly, significant enrichment of disease-linked clones occurred in matched ankylosing spondylitis synovial fluid. Peripheral blood samples showed relatively rare disease-linked clones, and these clones were CD8+.

This clonotype showed up many times. Its antigen is still unknown. The CDR3 runs 15 residues. V shed 5 bases, J shed 3 bases, and the junction held 10 bases outside the gene matches. The V gene's germline CDR1 is MDHEN and CDR2 SYDVKM. TCRdb fed the 5' RACE reads into MiXCR, producing one record per CDR3 protein. The table includes about 120,000 distinct CDR3 sequences, around 15% detected once. This clonotype originated in a female donor with ankylosing spondylitis or in good health (not recorded which). The specimen was blood, either unsorted or a sorted T cell fraction (not recorded which). The chain uses TRBV28 and TRBJ2-7; TRBD1 agrees at 7 bases. CDR3: CASSLTSDRFYEQYF. The DNA of the CDR3 is TGTGCCAGCAGTCTTACCTCGGACAGGTTCTACGAGCAGTACTTC.